Ten or more counts support the clone carrying this T cell receptor (beta chain). These data come from a study of regulatory T cells in long-lasting Graves disease. Per the germline V gene, CDR1 is KGHDR and CDR2 is SFDVKD. V shed 3 bases and J 0 bases; nucleotides not matched to a gene: 12. The CDR3 has 19 amino acids. The time point here: newly diagnosed GD, antithyroid drugs for less than 3 months. PBMCs provided the RNA from which the TCR library was made. Patients of an endocrinology department in Xi'an, China, were included. iRepertoire HTBI primers and Arm-PCR of CDR3 regions built TCR beta libraries. TCRdb ran MiXCR on the multiplex PCR reads and lists one entry per CDR3 protein. The data contain 400,000 to 450,000 distinct CDR3 sequences, 15% of them singletons. This sample also belongs to another study, concerning T cells in Graves' hyperthyroidism and ophthalmopathy.

This chain joins TRBV24-1 and TRBJ1-1; 10 bases agree with TRBD1. The receptor comes from a woman aged 30 to 39 with Graves disease. Here the sequenced sample was peripheral blood mononuclear cells (PBMCs), taken at new diagnosis, from a patient treated with antithyroid drugs. The CDR3 reads CATSDLRGQGDGVNTEAFF. The CDR3, as DNA: TGTGCCACCAGTGATCTCCGTGGACAGGGGGACGGGGTGAACACTGAAGCTTTCTTT.